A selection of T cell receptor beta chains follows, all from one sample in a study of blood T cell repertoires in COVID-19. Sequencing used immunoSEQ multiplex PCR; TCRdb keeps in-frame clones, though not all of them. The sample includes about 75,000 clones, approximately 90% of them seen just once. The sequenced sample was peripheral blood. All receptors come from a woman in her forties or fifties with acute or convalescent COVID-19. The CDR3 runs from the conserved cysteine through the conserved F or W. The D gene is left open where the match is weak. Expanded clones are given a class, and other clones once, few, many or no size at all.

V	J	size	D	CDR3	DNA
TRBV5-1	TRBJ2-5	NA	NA	CASSLVGDTQYF	TGCGCCAGCAGCTTGGTGGGCGACACCCAGTACTTC
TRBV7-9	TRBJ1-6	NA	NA	CASSLRERNSPLHF	TGTGCCAGCAGCTTACGTGAGCGGAATTCACCCCTCCACTTT
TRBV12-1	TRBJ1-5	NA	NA	CASSFGPRGGRQPQHF	TGTGCCAGCAGCTTTGGGCCCCGGGGAGGGCGTCAGCCCCAGCATTTT
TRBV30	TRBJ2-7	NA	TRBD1	CACQYAGTGSYEQYF	TGTGCCTGCCAGTATGCCGGGACAGGATCCTACGAGCAGTACTTC
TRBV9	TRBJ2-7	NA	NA	CASSPGSGSYEQYF	TGTGCCAGCAGCCCAGGGTCAGGTAGCTACGAGCAGTACTTC
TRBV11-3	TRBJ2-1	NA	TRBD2	CASSSGTSVGNEQFF	TGTGCCAGCAGCTCCGGGACTAGCGTCGGCAATGAGCAGTTCTTC
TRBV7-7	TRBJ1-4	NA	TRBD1	CASSSTGGAGEKLFF	TGTGCTAGCAGCAGTACAGGGGGCGCAGGGGAAAAACTGTTTTTT
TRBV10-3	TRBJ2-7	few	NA	CAISELASYEQYF	TGTGCCATCAGTGAGTTAGCGAGCTACGAGCAGTACTTC
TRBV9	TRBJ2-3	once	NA	CASTLTGGGTSTDTQYF	TGTGCCAGCACCCTAACAGGAGGCGGGACTAGCACAGATACGCAGTATTTT
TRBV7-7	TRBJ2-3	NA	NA	CASSLGQSDTQYF	TGTGCTAGCAGCTTAGGACAGTCAGATACGCAGTATTTT
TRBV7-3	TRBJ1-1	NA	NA	CASSPAAGAGTEAFF	TGTGCCAGCAGTCCAGCGGCGGGGGCTGGCACTGAAGCTTTCTTT
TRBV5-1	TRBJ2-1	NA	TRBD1	CASSTGTGGDEQFF	TGCGCCAGCAGCACCGGGACAGGGGGTGATGAGCAGTTCTTC
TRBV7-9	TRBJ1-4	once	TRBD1	CASSPGTGPEKLFF	TGTGCCAGCAGTCCCGGGACAGGGCCGGAAAAACTGTTTTTT
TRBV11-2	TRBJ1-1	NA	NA	CASIPWGQNTEAFF	TGTGCCAGCATCCCGTGGGGGCAGAACACTGAAGCTTTCTTT
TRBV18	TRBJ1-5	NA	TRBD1	CASSPPRIQGGRQPQHF	TGTGCCAGCTCACCACCGCGGATACAGGGGGGTCGACAGCCCCAGCATTTT
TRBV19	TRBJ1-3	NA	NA	CASSTAHIFSGNTIYF	TGTGCCAGTAGTACCGCCCACATATTCTCTGGAAACACCATATATTTT
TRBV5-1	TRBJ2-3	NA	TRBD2	CASSLDPSGGPDTQYF	TGCGCCAGCAGCTTGGACCCCAGCGGGGGGCCAGATACGCAGTATTTT
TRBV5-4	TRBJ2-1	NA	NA	CASRDGAGYNEQFF	TGTGCCAGCAGGGATGGGGCGGGGTACAATGAGCAGTTCTTC
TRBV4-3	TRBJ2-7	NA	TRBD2	CASSQEGAGAYEQYF	TGCGCCAGCAGCCAAGAAGGAGCGGGGGCATACGAGCAGTACTTC
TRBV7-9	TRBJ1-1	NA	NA	CASSYQLSGTEAFF	TGTGCCAGCAGCTACCAGTTGTCGGGCACTGAAGCTTTCTTT
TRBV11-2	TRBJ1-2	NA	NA	CASSLSGNYGYTF	TGTGCCAGCAGCTTATCGGGAAACTATGGCTACACCTTC
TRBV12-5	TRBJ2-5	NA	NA	CASSLGTGSETQYF	TGTGCTAGTAGTTTGGGTACAGGGTCTGAGACCCAGTACTTC